This paragraph reports one TCR beta chain. There is no known antigen for this receptor. Per-base quality was not reported, and no clone a single base away is much larger than it. This sample is part of a study of blood T cell repertoires in COVID-19 (dated by TCRdb to 2020 to 2022). Background on the whole study: Collaborator samples came from the United States, Italy and Spain and covered acute and convalescent phases of COVID-19. The material from the prospective study consisted of cDNA or gDNA derived from T cells, B-cell-depleted T cells, or PBMCs. The dataset comprised deeply sampled blood TCRbeta repertoires from subjects exposed to, actively infected with, or recovered from COVID-19. A freely available public database, intended as a resource for researchers studying the immune response to SARS-CoV-2, is where the repertoires were released. Samples were obtained from the ongoing ImmuneRACE study (first 160 participants) and from about 1,300 subjects provided by 6 global collaborators. The sample metadata nearly always contained a de-identified subject ID, COVID-19 status, age in years and sex. Where available, HLA class I and class II types were taken from metadata supplied by the sample provider and were not determined by assay-based typing.

What the research found in general, with its limitations: Clinical and demographic metadata were provided uncurated, with the amount varying by source and participant.

The immunoSEQ Assay, a bias-controlled multiplex PCR, was used to amplify TCRbeta CDR3 regions from genomic DNA. On the study's bioinformatics: The number of nucleated cells in each sample was estimated by amplification of reference gene primers within the assay. To quantify the absolute abundance of each unique TCRbeta CDR3 rearrangement, sequence reads were collapsed and filtered. For each sample, productive Simpson clonality was calculated as the square root of Simpson's diversity index across productive rearrangements. Held by TCRdb, this immuneACCESS table contains in-frame sequences only and omits some clones. Under half of the omission traces to an unresolved V gene where checked; the cause of the rest is unknown. V and J calls plus clone size are reproduced from that table; the DNA served to infer D and trimming. The sample profile shows approximately 150,000 clones; around 80% of them were found once. The ten largest make up 4.5% to 6% of the sample.

The CDR3 numbers 15 residues from cysteine through phenylalanine. Only CDR3 DNA remains: 45 bases, in frame from the first base. The V and J ends are trimmed by 0 bases and 5 bases, leaving 14 bases between them. The CDR1 and CDR2 encoded by the germline V gene are SGHRS and YFSETQ. Collaborating institutions collected whole blood in K2EDTA tubes following their own protocols. For TCRbeta analysis, collaborator samples were shipped as frozen whole blood, as isolated PBMCs, or as DNA extracted from either sample type. The rearranged chain carries TRBV5-1 and TRBJ1-1; the D gene is unclear. The source is a woman in her forties or fifties with acute or convalescent COVID-19. Sequencing input: peripheral blood. The CDR3 has the sequence CASSLALGTGTEAFF. The bases read TGCGCCAGCAGCTTGGCCCTGGGTACGGGGACTGAAGCTTTCTTT.